A selection of T cell receptor beta chains follows, all from one sample in a study of cytomegalovirus exposure and HLA in healthy donors. Sequencing was performed with immunoSEQ multiplex PCR; in TCRdb, only in-frame clones are kept and a portion is missing. The repertoire holds a few hundred thousand clones, around 90% seen once, with under 4% in the top ten. The sample taken for sequencing was PBMCs. All receptors derive from a woman aged 25-40 years in good health and CMV-seronegative. Both conserved end residues are part of each CDR3. Each record gives: V gene, D gene, clone size, J gene, CDR3 length, CDR3 protein, CDR3 DNA. The D gene is left open where the match is weak. A row's size may be missing; if present it is once, few, many or a size class.

V: TRBV11-2
D: .
size: .
J: TRBJ2-7
length: 14
CDR3: CASSELDRIYEQYF
DNA: TGTGCCAGCAGCGAACTTGACAGAATCTACGAGCAGTACTTC

V: TRBV28
D: .
size: .
J: TRBJ2-5
length: 14
CDR3: CASSWVLGAETQYF
DNA: TGTGCCAGCAGCTGGGTTTTGGGAGCTGAGACCCAGTACTTC

V: TRBV28
D: .
size: .
J: TRBJ1-2
length: 14
CDR3: CASSLWTGPYGYTF
DNA: TGTGCCAGCAGTTTATGGACAGGTCCCTATGGCTACACCTTC

V: TRBV29-1
D: TRBD2
size: .
J: TRBJ2-1
length: 15
CDR3: CSVVRQAGVMNEQFF
DNA: TGCAGCGTTGTCCGTCAAGCGGGAGTTATGAATGAGCAGTTCTTC

V: TRBV2
D: .
size: .
J: TRBJ2-2
length: 15
CDR3: CATRAYYRATGELFF
DNA: TGTGCCACCAGAGCGTATTACAGAGCCACCGGGGAGCTGTTTTTT

V: TRBV28
D: .
size: .
J: TRBJ2-7
length: 15
CDR3: CASSFKRESDYEQYF
DNA: TGTGCCAGCAGTTTTAAGAGGGAGTCGGATTACGAGCAGTACTTC

V: TRBV6-6
D: .
size: .
J: TRBJ1-4
length: 12
CDR3: CASSGGDQKLFF
DNA: TGTGCCAGCAGTGGTGGGGATCAAAAACTGTTTTTT

V: TRBV5-1
D: .
size: .
J: TRBJ2-7
length: 15
CDR3: CASSLSVTGAYEQYF
DNA: TGCGCCAGCAGCTTGTCGGTGACAGGAGCCTACGAGCAGTACTTC

V: TRBV6-1
D: TRBD1
size: .
J: TRBJ2-7
length: 15
CDR3: CASSPGTGSSYEQYF
DNA: TGTGCCAGCAGTCCCGGGACAGGGTCTTCCTACGAGCAGTACTTC

V: TRBV4-3
D: TRBD2
size: .
J: TRBJ2-3
length: 16
CDR3: CASSRGTSGYTDTQYF
DNA: TGCGCCAGCAGCCGGGGGACTAGCGGCTACACAGATACGCAGTATTTT

V: TRBV9
D: .
size: .
J: TRBJ2-5
length: 17
CDR3: CASSVGGNGLTVKTQYF
DNA: TGTGCCAGCAGCGTAGGAGGCAACGGGCTGACGGTAAAGACCCAGTACTTC

V: TRBV27
D: TRBD1
size: .
J: TRBJ2-4
length: 14
CDR3: CASSLSGGQNIQYF
DNA: TGTGCCAGCAGTTTATCAGGGGGCCAAAACATTCAGTACTTC

V: TRBV2
D: .
size: .
J: TRBJ2-3
length: 14
CDR3: CASTRREGADTQYF
DNA: TGTGCCAGCACAAGAAGAGAAGGGGCAGATACGCAGTATTTT

V: TRBV4-1
D: .
size: .
J: TRBJ2-7
length: 13
CDR3: CASSQDGLHQQYF
DNA: TGCGCCAGCAGCCAGGACGGACTGCATCAGCAGTACTTC

V: TRBV14
D: .
size: .
J: TRBJ2-1
length: 15
CDR3: CASSQFEGAGGEQFF
DNA: TGTGCCAGCAGCCAATTTGAGGGAGCGGGTGGTGAGCAGTTCTTC

V: TRBV4-1
D: TRBD1
size: .
J: TRBJ1-2
length: 17
CDR3: CASSHPGQGGPVYGYTF
DNA: TGCGCCAGCAGCCATCCGGGACAGGGGGGCCCGGTGTATGGCTACACCTTC

V: TRBV15
D: .
size: .
J: TRBJ2-1
length: 15
CDR3: CATSREPETYNEQFF
DNA: TGTGCCACCAGCAGAGAACCGGAAACCTACAATGAGCAGTTCTTC

V: TRBV5-1
D: TRBD1
size: .
J: TRBJ2-1
length: 16
CDR3: CASSLGDRGSYNEQFF
DNA: TGCGCCAGCAGCTTGGGGGACAGGGGGTCCTACAATGAGCAGTTCTTC

V: TRBV6-1
D: .
size: .
J: TRBJ2-3
length: 13
CDR3: CASGAGGTDTQYF
DNA: TGTGCCAGCGGGGCAGGGGGGACAGATACGCAGTATTTT

V: TRBV19
D: .
size: once
J: TRBJ1-5
length: 16
CDR3: CASSMWGDLSNQPQHF
DNA: TGTGCCAGTAGTATGTGGGGGGACCTTAGCAATCAGCCCCAGCATTTT

V: TRBV6-6
D: TRBD1
size: once
J: TRBJ2-3
length: 16
CDR3: CASSYSGTGATDTQYF
DNA: TGTGCCAGCAGTTACTCCGGGACAGGGGCGACAGATACGCAGTATTTT

V: TRBV9
D: .
size: .
J: TRBJ2-2
length: 17
CDR3: CASSAPRGGIVAGELFF
DNA: TGTGCCAGCAGCGCTCCCCGCGGAGGGATAGTCGCCGGGGAGCTGTTTTTT

V: TRBV19
D: .
size: once
J: TRBJ2-1
length: 15
CDR3: CASRELGSSYNEQFF
DNA: TGTGCCAGTAGGGAACTAGGGAGCTCCTACAATGAGCAGTTCTTC

V: TRBV7-9
D: TRBD2
size: .
J: TRBJ2-5
length: 17
CDR3: CASSRIAGDSSQETQYF
DNA: TGTGCCAGCAGCCGAATAGCGGGAGACAGTTCTCAAGAGACCCAGTACTTC

V: TRBV6-1
D: TRBD2
size: .
J: TRBJ2-1
length: 15
CDR3: CASSAVAGVTNEQFF
DNA: TGTGCCAGCAGTGCAGTAGCGGGAGTAACCAATGAGCAGTTCTTC

V: TRBV2
D: .
size: .
J: TRBJ2-5
length: 14
CDR3: CASSEEGAGGTQYF
DNA: TGTGCCAGCAGTGAAGAAGGAGCCGGAGGGACCCAGTACTTC

V: TRBV19
D: .
size: .
J: TRBJ2-1
length: 11
CDR3: CASRSGNEQFF
DNA: TGTGCCAGTAGGAGTGGGAATGAGCAGTTCTTC

V: TRBV7-2
D: .
size: .
J: TRBJ1-4
length: 15
CDR3: CASSLGGTENEKLFF
DNA: TGTGCCAGCAGCTTAGGTGGCACCGAGAATGAAAAACTGTTTTTT

V: TRBV5-1
D: TRBD2
size: .
J: TRBJ2-1
length: 16
CDR3: CASSLWTSGTYNEQFF
DNA: TGCGCCAGCAGCTTGTGGACTAGCGGGACCTACAATGAGCAGTTCTTC

V: TRBV2
D: TRBD1
size: .
J: TRBJ1-4
length: 16
CDR3: CANGDATGSPNEKLFF
DNA: TGTGCCAACGGGGACGCGACAGGGAGCCCTAATGAAAAACTGTTTTTT

V: TRBV10-3
D: .
size: .
J: TRBJ2-3
length: 15
CDR3: CAISEPASTSDTQYF
DNA: TGTGCCATCAGTGAGCCCGCTTCGACGTCCGATACGCAGTATTTT

V: TRBV25-1
D: .
size: .
J: TRBJ2-4
length: 15
CDR3: CASSPPGHLKNIQYF
DNA: TGTGCCAGCAGTCCACCGGGACACCTAAAAAACATTCAGTACTTC

V: TRBV5-4
D: TRBD2
size: once
J: TRBJ2-2
length: 15
CDR3: CASSLVSGSTGELFF
DNA: TGTGCCAGCAGCTTGGTTAGCGGGAGTACCGGGGAGCTGTTTTTT

V: TRBV6-5
D: .
size: .
J: TRBJ1-5
length: 15
CDR3: CASSYSGNSNQPQHF
DNA: TGTGCCAGCAGTTACTCGGGAAATAGCAATCAGCCCCAGCATTTT

V: TRBV27
D: .
size: .
J: TRBJ1-1
length: 15
CDR3: CASSLVRQIRTEAFF
DNA: TGTGCCAGCAGTTTAGTACGACAGATTCGAACTGAAGCTTTCTTT

V: TRBV7-6
D: TRBD1
size: .
J: TRBJ2-1
length: 13
CDR3: CASSLGTGGEQFF
DNA: TGTGCCAGCAGCTTAGGGACAGGGGGTGAGCAGTTCTTC

V: TRBV10-3
D: .
size: .
J: TRBJ2-7
length: 11
CDR3: CAIGASYEQYF
DNA: TGTGCCATCGGAGCCTCCTACGAGCAGTACTTC

V: TRBV27
D: .
size: .
J: TRBJ1-2
length: 13
CDR3: CASSPRGGPGYTF
DNA: TGTGCCAGCAGTCCGAGGGGGGGGCCGGGCTACACCTTC

V: TRBV15
D: .
size: .
J: TRBJ1-5
length: 15
CDR3: CATSRDPGLGQPQHF
DNA: TGTGCCACCAGCAGGGATCCAGGGTTGGGCCAGCCCCAGCATTTT

V: TRBV15
D: TRBD1
size: .
J: TRBJ2-7
length: 14
CDR3: CATSGRDRGHEQYF
DNA: TGTGCCACCAGCGGCCGGGACAGGGGGCACGAGCAGTACTTC